This T cell receptor (beta chain) was documented in a study of blood T cell repertoires in COVID-19. For the study at large: Sites in the United States, Italy and Spain provided acute and convalescent COVID-19 samples.

V lost 6 bases and J lost 1; bases outside the gene matches: 5. Germline V gene sequence: CDR1 MNHEY, CDR2 SMNVEV (reference sequence). CDR3 length: 14 residues. This table comes from immunoSEQ multiplex PCR, and its TCRdb copy is limited to in-frame clones, with some not included. The sample consists of about 230,000 clones, 80% to 90% of them appearing once. Sequences were obtained from peripheral blood. This rearrangement joins TRBV27 to TRBJ1-1; 7 nucleotides align to TRBD1. The sequence was collected from a woman in her 40s who had recovered from COVID-19. In DNA form, the CDR3 reads TGTGCCAGCAGCTGGGACAGTTGGAACACTGAAGCTTTCTTT. It is translated as CASSWDSWNTEAFF.